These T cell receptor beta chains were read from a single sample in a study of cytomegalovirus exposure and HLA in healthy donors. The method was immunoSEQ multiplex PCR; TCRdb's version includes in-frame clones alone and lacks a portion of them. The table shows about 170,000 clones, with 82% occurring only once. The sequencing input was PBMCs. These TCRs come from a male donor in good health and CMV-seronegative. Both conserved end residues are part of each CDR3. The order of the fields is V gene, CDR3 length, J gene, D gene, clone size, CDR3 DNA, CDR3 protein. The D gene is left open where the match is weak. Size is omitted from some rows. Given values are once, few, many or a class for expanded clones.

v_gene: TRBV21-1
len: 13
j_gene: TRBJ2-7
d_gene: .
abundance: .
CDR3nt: TGTGCCAGTAGACAGGGAAGGACCTACGAGCAGTACTTC
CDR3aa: CASRQGRTYEQYF

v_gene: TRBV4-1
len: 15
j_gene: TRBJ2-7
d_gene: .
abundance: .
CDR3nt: TGCGCCAGCAGCCAGGTAGAGGGAAATAACTACGAGCAGTACTTC
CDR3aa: CASSQVEGNNYEQYF

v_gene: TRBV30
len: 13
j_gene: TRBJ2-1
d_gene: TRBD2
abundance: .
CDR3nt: TGTGCCTGGACTAGCGGGAGGGCATATGAGCAGTTCTTC
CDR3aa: CAWTSGRAYEQFF

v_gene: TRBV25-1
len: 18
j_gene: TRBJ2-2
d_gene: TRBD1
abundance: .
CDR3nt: TGTGCCAGCAGTGTTTTCCCCTCCTCGGGACAGGGGACCGGGGAGCTGTTTTTT
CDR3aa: CASSVFPSSGQGTGELFF

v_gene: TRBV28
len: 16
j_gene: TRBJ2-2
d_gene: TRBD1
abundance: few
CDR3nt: TGTGCCAGCAGTCCGACCCGGGACAGCAACACCGGGGAGCTGTTTTTT
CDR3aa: CASSPTRDSNTGELFF

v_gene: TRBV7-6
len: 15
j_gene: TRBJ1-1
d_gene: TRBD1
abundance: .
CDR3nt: TGTGCCAGCAGCCTCAACCAGGGGGGTGGCACTGAAGCTTTCTTT
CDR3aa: CASSLNQGGGTEAFF

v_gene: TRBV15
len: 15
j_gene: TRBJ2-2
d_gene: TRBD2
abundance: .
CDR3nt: TGTGCCACCAGGCCACTAGCGGGAGTCACCGGGGAGCTGTTTTTT
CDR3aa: CATRPLAGVTGELFF

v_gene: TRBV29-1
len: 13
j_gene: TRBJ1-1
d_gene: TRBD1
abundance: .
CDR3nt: TGCAGCGCAGTAGGGGGCGTCGCGACTGAAGCTTTCTTT
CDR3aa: CSAVGGVATEAFF

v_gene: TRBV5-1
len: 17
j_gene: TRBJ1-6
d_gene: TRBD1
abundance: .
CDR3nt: TGCGCCAGCAGCCAACAAAATACAGGGGAGAGAAATTCACCCCTCCACTTT
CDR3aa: CASSQQNTGERNSPLHF

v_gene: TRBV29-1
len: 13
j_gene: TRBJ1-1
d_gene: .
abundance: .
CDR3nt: TGCAGCGCCCGCCAGGCAGGATCCACTGAAGCTTTCTTT
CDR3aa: CSARQAGSTEAFF

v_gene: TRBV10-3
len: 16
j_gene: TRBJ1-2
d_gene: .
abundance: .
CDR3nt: TGTGCCATCAGGGACAAGGGGGGGGGAAGTAACTATGGCTACACCTTC
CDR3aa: CAIRDKGGGSNYGYTF

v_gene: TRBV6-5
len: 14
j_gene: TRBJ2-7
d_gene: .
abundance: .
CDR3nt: TGTGCCAGCAGTTTGGACAGAAGCTCCTACGAGCAGTACTTC
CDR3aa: CASSLDRSSYEQYF

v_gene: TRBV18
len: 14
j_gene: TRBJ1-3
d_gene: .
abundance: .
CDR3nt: TGTGCCAGCTCACCAAGGCAGCCGCCGGGGACCATATATTTT
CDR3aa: CASSPRQPPGTIYF

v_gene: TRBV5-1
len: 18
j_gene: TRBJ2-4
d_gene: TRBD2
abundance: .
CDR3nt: TGCGCCAGCAGCTTGGGGGCAGACAGAACTACAAAAGCGGGACTTCAGTACTTC
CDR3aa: CASSLGADRTTKAGLQYF

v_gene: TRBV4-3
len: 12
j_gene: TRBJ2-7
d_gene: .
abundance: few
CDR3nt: TGCGCCAGCAGCTACAGTGGAGGTGAGCAGTACTTC
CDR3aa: CASSYSGGEQYF

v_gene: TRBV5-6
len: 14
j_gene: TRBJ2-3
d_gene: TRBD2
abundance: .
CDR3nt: TGTGCCAGCAGCGCCCTAGCGGTCCCAGATACGCAGTATTTT
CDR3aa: CASSALAVPDTQYF

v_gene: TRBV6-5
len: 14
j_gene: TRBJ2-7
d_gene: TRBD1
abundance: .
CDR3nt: TGTGCCAGCAGGGCGACAGGGGAGACCTACGAGCAGTACTTC
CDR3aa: CASRATGETYEQYF

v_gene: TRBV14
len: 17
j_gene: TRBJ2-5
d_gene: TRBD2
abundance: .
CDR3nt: TGTGCCAGCAGCCAAGAAAATCGCGGGAGGGGGCTGGAGACCCAGTACTTC
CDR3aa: CASSQENRGRGLETQYF

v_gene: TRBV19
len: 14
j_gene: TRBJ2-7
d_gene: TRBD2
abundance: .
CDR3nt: TGTGGCACAGCGGCGGGAGGGCCCCCCTACGAGCAGTACTTC
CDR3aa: CGTAAGGPPYEQYF

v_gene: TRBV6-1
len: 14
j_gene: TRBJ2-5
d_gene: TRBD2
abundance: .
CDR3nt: TGTGCCAGTCGGAGCGGGGGGGGGCAAGAGACCCAGTACTTC
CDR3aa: CASRSGGGQETQYF

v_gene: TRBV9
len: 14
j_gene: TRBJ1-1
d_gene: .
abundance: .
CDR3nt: TGTGCCAGCAGCGTAGGGGGGGTGGGCACTGAAGCTTTCTTT
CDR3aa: CASSVGGVGTEAFF

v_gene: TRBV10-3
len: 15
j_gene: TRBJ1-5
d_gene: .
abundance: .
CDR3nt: TGTGCCATCAGCCAGGATAACCCTAGGGGACAGCCCCAGCATTTT
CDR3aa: CAISQDNPRGQPQHF

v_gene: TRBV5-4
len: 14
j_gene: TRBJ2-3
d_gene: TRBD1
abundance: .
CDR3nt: TGTGCCAGCAGGACAGGGTCCTACACAGATACGCAGTATTTT
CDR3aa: CASRTGSYTDTQYF

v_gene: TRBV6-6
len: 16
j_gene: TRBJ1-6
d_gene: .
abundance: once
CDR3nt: TGTGCCAGCAGTTATCGGACAGTATCTAGCAATTCACCCCTCCACTTT
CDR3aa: CASSYRTVSSNSPLHF

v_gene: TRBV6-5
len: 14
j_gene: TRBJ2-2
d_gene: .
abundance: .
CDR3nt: TGTGCCAGCATGGAGGGGTTTAAAGGCGGGGAGCTGTTTTTT
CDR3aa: CASMEGFKGGELFF

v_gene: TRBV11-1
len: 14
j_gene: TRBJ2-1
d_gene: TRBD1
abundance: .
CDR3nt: TGTGCCAGCAGCCCTCCGGACAGGCAGGATGAGCAGTTCTTC
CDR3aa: CASSPPDRQDEQFF

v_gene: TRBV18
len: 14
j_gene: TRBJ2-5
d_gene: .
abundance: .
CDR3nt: TGTGCCAGCTCACCCCTGGCAGGGGTAGAGACCCAGTACTTC
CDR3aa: CASSPLAGVETQYF

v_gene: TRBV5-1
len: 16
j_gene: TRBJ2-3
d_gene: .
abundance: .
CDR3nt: TGCGCCAGCAGCTTGGGGGTACAGGGTTTTGCAGATACGCAGTATTTT
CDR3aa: CASSLGVQGFADTQYF

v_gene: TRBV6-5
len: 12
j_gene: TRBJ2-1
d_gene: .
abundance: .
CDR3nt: TGTGCCAGCCACCTCCCTGGCGGGGAGCAGTTCTTC
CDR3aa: CASHLPGGEQFF

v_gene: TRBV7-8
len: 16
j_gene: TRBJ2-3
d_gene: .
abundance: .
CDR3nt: TGTGCCAGCAGCCCGAACCGAGCAGAGGGCACAGATACGCAGTATTTT
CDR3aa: CASSPNRAEGTDTQYF

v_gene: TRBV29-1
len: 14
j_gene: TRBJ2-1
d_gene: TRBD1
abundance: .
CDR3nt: TGCAGCGGCACGACAGGGTCCAACAACAATGAGCAGTTCTTC
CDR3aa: CSGTTGSNNNEQFF

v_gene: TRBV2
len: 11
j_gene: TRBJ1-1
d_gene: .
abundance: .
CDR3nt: TGTGCCAGCAACGGTGTCGCTGAAGCTTTCTTT
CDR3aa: CASNGVAEAFF

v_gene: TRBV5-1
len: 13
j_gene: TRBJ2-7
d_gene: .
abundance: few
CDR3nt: TGCGCCAGCAGCTTGGAAAGGGGCTACGAGCAGTACTTC
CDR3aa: CASSLERGYEQYF

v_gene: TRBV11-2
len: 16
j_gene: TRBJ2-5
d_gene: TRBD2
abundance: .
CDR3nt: TGTGCCAGCAGCTTAGATCTGACTAGCGGGGTTGAGACCCAGTACTTC
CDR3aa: CASSLDLTSGVETQYF

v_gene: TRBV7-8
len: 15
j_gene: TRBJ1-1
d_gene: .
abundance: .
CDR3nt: TGTGCCAGCAGCCCCTTGTTCGGGGGATACACTGAAGCTTTCTTT
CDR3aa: CASSPLFGGYTEAFF

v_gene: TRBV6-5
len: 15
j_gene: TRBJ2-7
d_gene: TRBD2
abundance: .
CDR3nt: TGTGCCAGCAGCCTCGGACTAGTCTCCGTCTCCGAGCAGTACTTC
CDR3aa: CASSLGLVSVSEQYF

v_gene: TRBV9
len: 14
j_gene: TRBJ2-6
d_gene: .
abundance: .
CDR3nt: TGTGCCAGCAGCGCGCGGTCTGGGGCCAACGTCCTGACTTTC
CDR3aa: CASSARSGANVLTF

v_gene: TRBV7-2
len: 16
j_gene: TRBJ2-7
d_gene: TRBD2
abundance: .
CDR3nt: TGTGCCAGCAGCTTAGCTGGGGCTAGCGGGACCTACGAGCAGTACTTC
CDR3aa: CASSLAGASGTYEQYF

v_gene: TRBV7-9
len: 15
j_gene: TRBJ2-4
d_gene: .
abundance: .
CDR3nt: TGTGCCAGCAGCTTAGTGGAGCTAGCCAAAAACATTCAGTACTTC
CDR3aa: CASSLVELAKNIQYF

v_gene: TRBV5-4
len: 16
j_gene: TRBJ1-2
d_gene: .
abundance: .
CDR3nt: TGTGCCAGCAGCTTTGATACCAGGGGCCAAAGCTATGGCTACACCTTC
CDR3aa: CASSFDTRGQSYGYTF

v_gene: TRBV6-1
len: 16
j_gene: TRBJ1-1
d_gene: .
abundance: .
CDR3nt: TGTGCCAGCAGTGAAACTTTATTACTCAGGCCCACTGAAGCTTTCTTT
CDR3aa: CASSETLLLRPTEAFF

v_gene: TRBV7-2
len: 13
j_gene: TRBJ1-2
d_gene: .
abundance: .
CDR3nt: TGTGCCAGCAGCTTTTACGGGGTGGGTGGCTACACCTTC
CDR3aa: CASSFYGVGGYTF

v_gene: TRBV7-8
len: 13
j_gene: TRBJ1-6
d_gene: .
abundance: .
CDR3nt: TGTGCCGGGGGGGAATTTGGTAATTCACCCCTCCACTTT
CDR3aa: CAGGEFGNSPLHF

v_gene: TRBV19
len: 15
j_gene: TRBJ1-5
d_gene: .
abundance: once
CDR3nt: TGTGCCAGTAGTATCGCGGGGATTGACAATCAGCCCCAGCATTTT
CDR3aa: CASSIAGIDNQPQHF

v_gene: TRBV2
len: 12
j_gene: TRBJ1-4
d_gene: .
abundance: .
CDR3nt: TGTGCCAGCATAGCTGGCGGCGAAAAACTGTTTTTT
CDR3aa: CASIAGGEKLFF

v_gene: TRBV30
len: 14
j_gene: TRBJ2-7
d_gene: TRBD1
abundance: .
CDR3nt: TGTGCCTGGAGTGTACAGGGGGCGACGGACGAGCAGTACTTC
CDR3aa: CAWSVQGATDEQYF

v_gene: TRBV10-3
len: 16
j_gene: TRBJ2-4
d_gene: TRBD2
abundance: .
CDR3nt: TGTGCCATCAGCGAGGTGGTAGCGGGAGTGAAGGACATTCAGTACTTC
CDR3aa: CAISEVVAGVKDIQYF

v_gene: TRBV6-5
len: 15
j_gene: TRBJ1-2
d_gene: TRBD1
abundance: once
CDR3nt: TGTGCCAGCAGAACGACAGGGGGGGCTAACTATGGCTACACCTTC
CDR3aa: CASRTTGGANYGYTF

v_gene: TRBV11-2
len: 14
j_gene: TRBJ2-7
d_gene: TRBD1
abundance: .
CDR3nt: TGTGCCAGCAGCTCTACGGACAGGGGGTACGAGCAGTACTTC
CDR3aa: CASSSTDRGYEQYF

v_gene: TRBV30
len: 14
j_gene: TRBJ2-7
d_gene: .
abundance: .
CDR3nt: TGTGCCTGGAGTGGGCACAGGGTACCCTACGAGCAGTACTTC
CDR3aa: CAWSGHRVPYEQYF

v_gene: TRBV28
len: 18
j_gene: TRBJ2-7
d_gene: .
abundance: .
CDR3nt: TGTGCCAGCAGTTTAATGACCAAGGACTACCGTAGCTCCTACGAGCAGTACTTC
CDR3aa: CASSLMTKDYRSSYEQYF

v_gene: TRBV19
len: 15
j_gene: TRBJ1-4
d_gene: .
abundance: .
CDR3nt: TGTGCCAGTACGTTTCAGGACAGATGGTCCGAAAAACTGTTTTTT
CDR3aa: CASTFQDRWSEKLFF

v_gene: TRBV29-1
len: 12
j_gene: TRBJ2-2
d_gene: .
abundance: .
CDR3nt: TGCAGCGCCTTCTACGACACCGGGGAGCTGTTTTTT
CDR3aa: CSAFYDTGELFF

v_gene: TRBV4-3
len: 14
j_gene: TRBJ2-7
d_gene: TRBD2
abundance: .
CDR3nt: TGCGCCAGCAGCCCCGGGGGGGCAGCCTACGAGCAGTACTTC
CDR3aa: CASSPGGAAYEQYF

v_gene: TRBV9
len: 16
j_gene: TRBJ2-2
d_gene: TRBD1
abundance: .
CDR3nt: TGTGCCAGCAGCGTATGGGACAGGAGCCAGAACGGGGAGCTGTTTTTT
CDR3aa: CASSVWDRSQNGELFF

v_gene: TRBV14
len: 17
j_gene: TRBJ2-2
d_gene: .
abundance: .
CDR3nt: TGTGCCAGCAGCCAAGATCGAAGGTTGTATTACAGCGGGGAGCTGTTTTTT
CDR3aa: CASSQDRRLYYSGELFF

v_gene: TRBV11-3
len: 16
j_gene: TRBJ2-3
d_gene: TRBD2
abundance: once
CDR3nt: TGTGCCAGCAGCTCCGGGACTAGCGGGAGAGCAGATACGCAGTATTTT
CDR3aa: CASSSGTSGRADTQYF

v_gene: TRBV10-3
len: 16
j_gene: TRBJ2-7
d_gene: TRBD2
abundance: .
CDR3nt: TGTGCCATCAGCCTTACCGGACTAGCGGACTCCTACGAGCAGTACTTC
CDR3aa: CAISLTGLADSYEQYF

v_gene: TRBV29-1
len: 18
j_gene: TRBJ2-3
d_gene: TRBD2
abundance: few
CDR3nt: TGCAGCGTTGCACGAGCGGCTAGCGGGAGGGCCCCCACAGATACGCAGTATTTT
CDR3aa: CSVARAASGRAPTDTQYF